Listed below are T cell receptor beta chains from one sample, sequenced in a study of OX40 agonist ivuxolimab in advanced cancers. Sequencing used immunoSEQ multiplex PCR; TCRdb keeps in-frame clones, though not all of them. The profile shows over 30,000 clones, around 82% of them singletons. Sequences were derived from CD4+ or CD8+ T cells sorted from blood, sampled in a trial of the OX40 agonist ivuxolimab. All receptors derive from an adult with an advanced solid tumor such as melanoma, head and neck, liver or kidney cancer. Both conserved end residues are part of each CDR3. A D gene is named only where the DNA matches it firmly. A row's size may be missing; if present it is once, few, many or a size class.

D,J,length,size,V,DNA,CDR3
TRBD1,TRBJ1-2,14,once,TRBV5-4,TGTGCCAGCAGCCGCGACAGGGGTGACTATGGCTACACCTTC,CASSRDRGDYGYTF
TRBD1,TRBJ1-1,16,NA,TRBV28,TGTGCCAGCAGTTTAGTGACAGGGGCAATGAACACTGAAGCTTTCTTT,CASSLVTGAMNTEAFF
NA,TRBJ2-3,17,NA,TRBV15,TGTGCCACCAGCAGAGAGAAAACCAGTCGTTTTTCAGATACGCAGTATTTT,CATSREKTSRFSDTQYF
NA,TRBJ2-7,15,NA,TRBV9,TGTGCCAGCAGCGTAGGGACGACAGGTTCCTACGAGCAGTACTTC,CASSVGTTGSYEQYF
TRBD1,TRBJ2-1,14,few,TRBV2,TGTGCCAGCACGAGGGACAGGGGTATCAATGAGCAGTTCTTC,CASTRDRGINEQFF
NA,TRBJ1-6,12,NA,TRBV28,TGTGCCAGCAGTTTACGAGGTGCACCCCTCCACTTT,CASSLRGAPLHF
TRBD1,TRBJ1-2,14,NA,TRBV19,TGTGCCAGTAGTAACGGAGGGACAGACTATGGCTACACCTTC,CASSNGGTDYGYTF
NA,TRBJ1-2,15,NA,TRBV10-2,TGCGCCAGCAGTGGAAGGACAGAGGCTCGGTATGGCTACACCTTC,CASSGRTEARYGYTF
NA,TRBJ2-1,11,NA,TRBV15,TGTGCCACCAGGACGGATACTGAGCAGTTCTTC,CATRTDTEQFF
TRBD1,TRBJ1-2,13,NA,TRBV6-6,TGTGCCAGCAGTGCCCAGGGGGCGCGGGGCTACACCTTC,CASSAQGARGYTF
NA,TRBJ2-5,22,NA,TRBV21-1,TGTGCCAGCAGCAAAGGTCCAAGTTACAGGGGGCGGTGTTCCCAATACCAAGAGACCCAGTACTTC,CASSKGPSYRGRCSQYQETQYF
NA,TRBJ1-4,15,NA,TRBV28,TGTGTCAGCAGTCCACAGACAGGAGCTAATGAAAAACTGTTTTTT,CVSSPQTGANEKLFF
TRBD2,TRBJ2-6,19,NA,TRBV28,TGTGCCACCCGACCGGGACTAGCGGGAGGGCTATTTGGGGCCAACGTCCTGACTTTC,CATRPGLAGGLFGANVLTF
NA,TRBJ2-7,16,NA,TRBV5-1,TGCGCCAGCAGCCCGTTACTCAGCGCCACTACGGGAGAGCAGTACTTC,CASSPLLSATTGEQYF
TRBD1,TRBJ1-1,14,few,TRBV4-1,TGCGCCAGCAGGCTGACAGGGGAGGCCACTGAAGCTTTCTTT,CASRLTGEATEAFF
TRBD1,TRBJ2-3,14,NA,TRBV11-3,TGTGCCAGCAGCCCTCACAGGGGGACAGATACGCAGTATTTT,CASSPHRGTDTQYF
NA,TRBJ2-1,8,few,TRBV5-1,TGCGCCAGCAATGAGCAGTTCTTC,CASNEQFF
NA,TRBJ1-5,18,NA,TRBV27,TGTGCCAGCAGCTTCGGGGCAGAACAAGGGGGAATCAATCAGCCCCAGCATTTT,CASSFGAEQGGINQPQHF
NA,TRBJ1-4,14,once,TRBV7-9,TGTGCCAGCAGCTTAATCTCGAAAAATGAAAAACTGTTTTTT,CASSLISKNEKLFF
NA,TRBJ1-1,16,NA,TRBV6-5,TGTGCCAGCAGTTACTCGACTCTGTTATTGAACACTGAAGCTTTCTTT,CASSYSTLLLNTEAFF
NA,TRBJ2-2,11,NA,TRBV6-5,TGTGCCAGCCGATCCACCGGGGAGCTGTTTTTT,CASRSTGELFF
NA,TRBJ2-3,20,NA,TRBV21-1,TGTGCCAGCCCAGCAAAGAAGGGGGAGCGGGGGCCTCCGAGCACAGATACGCAGTATTTT,CASPAKKGERGPPSTDTQYF
TRBD1,TRBJ1-2,13,few,TRBV5-4,TGTGCCAGCAGCTTGAACAGGGGGCATGGCTACACCTTC,CASSLNRGHGYTF
NA,TRBJ1-1,13,few,TRBV30,TGTGCCTGGAAAATTAGGGTGATCACTGAAGCTTTCTTT,CAWKIRVITEAFF
NA,TRBJ1-1,16,NA,TRBV6-5,TGTGCCAGCAGTTCTAGCGGGGGGGGCATGAACACTGAAGCTTTCTTT,CASSSSGGGMNTEAFF
TRBD2,TRBJ2-1,14,NA,TRBV6-5,TGTGCCAGCAGTCTCAGCGGGGGGGCCCGGGAGCAGTTCTTC,CASSLSGGAREQFF
TRBD1,TRBJ1-5,14,NA,TRBV25-1,TGTGCCAGCAGTGGTTCAGGGGGGGGTCAGCCCCAGCATTTT,CASSGSGGGQPQHF
TRBD1,TRBJ1-5,14,NA,TRBV27,TGTGCCAGCAGTCAAAACAGGGGACGGGAGCCCCAGCATTTT,CASSQNRGREPQHF
TRBD2,TRBJ2-1,15,once,TRBV10-1,TGCGCCAGCAGTGAGTCGAGGACTAGCGGGAATGAGCAGTTCTTC,CASSESRTSGNEQFF
NA,TRBJ1-1,13,NA,TRBV29-1,TGCAGCGCTGGGGACTTACCGAACACTGAAGCTTTCTTT,CSAGDLPNTEAFF
NA,TRBJ2-6,15,NA,TRBV18,TGTGCCAGCTCACCAACCAGGTCCGGGGCCAACGTCCTGACTTTC,CASSPTRSGANVLTF
NA,TRBJ1-5,14,few,TRBV2,TGTGCCAGCAGTGAGCAGGGTTGGGGTCAGCCCCAGCATTTT,CASSEQGWGQPQHF
TRBD1,TRBJ1-1,16,NA,TRBV19,TGTGCCAGTAGTATAAGGGCAGGGGGGACGAACACTGAAGCTTTCTTT,CASSIRAGGTNTEAFF
NA,TRBJ1-4,14,once,TRBV28,TGTGCCAGCACTCTGTCAGGGATTGATGAAAAACTGTTTTTT,CASTLSGIDEKLFF
NA,TRBJ2-2,15,NA,TRBV21-1,TGTGCCAGCAAACTAGCGAAAAGGAACACCGGGGAGCTGTTTTTT,CASKLAKRNTGELFF
NA,TRBJ1-4,15,NA,TRBV6-5,TGTGCCAGCAGTTATTCTGGACAGCAGAATGAAAAACTGTTTTTT,CASSYSGQQNEKLFF
NA,TRBJ2-3,14,NA,TRBV19,TGTGCCAGTAGTATTGGGGGCTCCACAGATACGCAGTATTTT,CASSIGGSTDTQYF
NA,TRBJ2-5,14,NA,TRBV6-5,TGTGCCAGCAGTTGGATGGACGTCCAAGAGACCCAGTACTTC,CASSWMDVQETQYF
TRBD2,TRBJ2-7,15,NA,TRBV6-6,TGTGCCGCACAATCTACTGGCGGGAGTTCTGACGAGCAGTACTTC,CAAQSTGGSSDEQYF